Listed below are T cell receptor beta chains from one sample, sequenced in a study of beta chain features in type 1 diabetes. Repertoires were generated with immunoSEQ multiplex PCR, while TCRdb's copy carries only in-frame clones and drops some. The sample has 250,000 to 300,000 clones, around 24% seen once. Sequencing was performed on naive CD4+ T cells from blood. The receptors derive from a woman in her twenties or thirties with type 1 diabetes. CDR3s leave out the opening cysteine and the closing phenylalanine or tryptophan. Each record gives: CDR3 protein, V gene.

CDR3aa: ASSRTGTGFVGTEAF
v_gene: TRBV18

CDR3aa: ASSLAGVQETQY
v_gene: TRBV27

CDR3aa: ASRGQAYNEQF
v_gene: TRBV19

CDR3aa: ASVRGRDQPQH
v_gene: TRBV2

CDR3aa: ATSRDLASGTSYEQY
v_gene: TRBV15

CDR3aa: ASSQDGMRLYGYT
v_gene: TRBV4-1

CDR3aa: SVGARTGRYNEQF
v_gene: TRBV29-1

CDR3aa: ASSSLAGASYEQY
v_gene: TRBV11-2

CDR3aa: ASTNGPADQETQY
v_gene: TRBV5-1

CDR3aa: ASSTPVNTEAF
v_gene: TRBV6-5

CDR3aa: ASSLVAGGPSEQY
v_gene: TRBV5-1

CDR3aa: SVEEIPLQGSSYEQY
v_gene: TRBV29-1

CDR3aa: AWSARGTGNNEQF
v_gene: TRBV30

CDR3aa: ASSPWGRAAVETQY
v_gene: TRBV7-8

CDR3aa: ASSPAGQGQETQY
v_gene: TRBV18

CDR3aa: ASSTTGERF
v_gene: TRBV5-6

CDR3aa: ASSLGLLNTGELF
v_gene: TRBV5-1

CDR3aa: ASSSTGGTEAF
v_gene: TRBV27

CDR3aa: SVAGLADYEQY
v_gene: TRBV29-1

CDR3aa: AWSELTSQEQY
v_gene: TRBV30

CDR3aa: ASSQSQGLALAKNIQY
v_gene: TRBV4-1

CDR3aa: ASSVVGDNDANLLT
v_gene: TRBV23-1

CDR3aa: ASSTSSGATGELF
v_gene: TRBV7-2

CDR3aa: ASNSQGAADTQY
v_gene: TRBV19

CDR3aa: ASSTTDTQY
v_gene: TRBV7-9

CDR3aa: ASSERGGNEKLF
v_gene: TRBV25-1

CDR3aa: ASSSASGDETQY
v_gene: TRBV27

CDR3aa: ASSTSGSSYNEQF
v_gene: TRBV7-2

CDR3aa: AWSRGAPDTQY
v_gene: TRBV30

CDR3aa: AWSYTGGRTEAF
v_gene: TRBV30

CDR3aa: ASSREDGTGGEKLF
v_gene: TRBV4-2

CDR3aa: ASSLLVAQGAAEAF
v_gene: TRBV7-9

CDR3aa: ASSLQGQWGYT
v_gene: TRBV27

CDR3aa: ASSQRQGDTGELF
v_gene: TRBV18

CDR3aa: ASSFQGTGSAF
v_gene: TRBV7-9

CDR3aa: ASSPRAGGTDTQY
v_gene: TRBV18

CDR3aa: ATSIRLNPQETQY
v_gene: TRBV15

CDR3aa: SCGGTGGPYEQY
v_gene: TRBV28

CDR3aa: ASRQSGSANEQF
v_gene: TRBV5-1

CDR3aa: ASSLLGAPGTEAF
v_gene: TRBV28

CDR3aa: ASRLQETQY
v_gene: TRBV5-1

CDR3aa: ASSLSSGRASEQF
v_gene: TRBV27

CDR3aa: ASSIDSGKYNEQF
v_gene: TRBV19

CDR3aa: ASSSATGGNTEAF
v_gene: TRBV7-9

CDR3aa: ASSPPTGTTQPQH
v_gene: TRBV28

CDR3aa: ASSANTNTEAF
v_gene: TRBV7-6

CDR3aa: ASSLGRRNTEAF
v_gene: TRBV7-2

CDR3aa: ASNRDRSEKLF
v_gene: TRBV25-1

CDR3aa: AISRGHPGGGNYGYT
v_gene: TRBV10-3

CDR3aa: ASSSTSGSYNEQF
v_gene: TRBV25-1

CDR3aa: ASSSEGLAGQETQY
v_gene: TRBV5-6

CDR3aa: ASSLSSFSYEQY
v_gene: TRBV28

CDR3aa: ASSDASNEQF
v_gene: TRBV6-4